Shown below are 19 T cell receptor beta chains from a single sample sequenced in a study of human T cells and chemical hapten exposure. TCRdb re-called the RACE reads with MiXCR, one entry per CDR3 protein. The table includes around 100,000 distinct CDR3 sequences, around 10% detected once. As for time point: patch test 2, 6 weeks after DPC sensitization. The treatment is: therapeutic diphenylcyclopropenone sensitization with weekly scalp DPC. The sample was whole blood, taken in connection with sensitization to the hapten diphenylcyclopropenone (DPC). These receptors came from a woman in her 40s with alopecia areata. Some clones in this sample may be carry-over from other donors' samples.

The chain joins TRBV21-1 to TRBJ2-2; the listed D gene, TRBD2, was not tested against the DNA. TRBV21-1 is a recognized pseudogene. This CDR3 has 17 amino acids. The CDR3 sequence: CASSKGGGGPNTGELFF. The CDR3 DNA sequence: TGTGCCAGCAGCAAAGGAGGGGGAGGGCCAAACACCGGGGAGCTGTTTTTT.

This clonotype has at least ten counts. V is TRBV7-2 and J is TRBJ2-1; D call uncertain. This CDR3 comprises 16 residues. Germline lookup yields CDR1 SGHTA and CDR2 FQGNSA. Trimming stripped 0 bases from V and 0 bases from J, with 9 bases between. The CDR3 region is CASSLAGVVSYNEQFF. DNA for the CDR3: TGTGCCAGCAGCTTAGCAGGTGTCGTCTCCTACAATGAGCAGTTCTTC.

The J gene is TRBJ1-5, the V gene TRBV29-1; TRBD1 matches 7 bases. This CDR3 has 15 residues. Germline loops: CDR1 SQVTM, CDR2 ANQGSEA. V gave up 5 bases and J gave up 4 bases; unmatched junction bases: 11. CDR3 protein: CSVLFEVTGNQPQHF. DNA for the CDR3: TGCAGCGTTCTATTTGAGGTGACAGGGAATCAGCCCCAGCATTTT.

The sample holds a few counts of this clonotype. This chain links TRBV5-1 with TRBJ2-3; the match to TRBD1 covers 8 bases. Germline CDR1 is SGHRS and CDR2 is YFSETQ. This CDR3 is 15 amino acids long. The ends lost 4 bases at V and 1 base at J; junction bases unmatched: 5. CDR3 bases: TGCGCCAGCAGCGTACAGGGGGGCCGCACAGATACGCAGTATTTT. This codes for CASSVQGGRTDTQYF.

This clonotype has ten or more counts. CDR3 in DNA: TGCAGCGTTGAGACAGGGTTGGCTACTGAAGCTTTCTTT. Amino acid sequence: CSVETGLATEAFF. The genes are TRBV29-1 and TRBJ1-1; 7 nucleotides line up with TRBD1. V shed 3 bases and J 5 bases; nucleotides not matched to a gene: 6. CDR1 and CDR2 from the germline V gene are SQVTM and ANQGSEA. This CDR3 contains 13 residues.

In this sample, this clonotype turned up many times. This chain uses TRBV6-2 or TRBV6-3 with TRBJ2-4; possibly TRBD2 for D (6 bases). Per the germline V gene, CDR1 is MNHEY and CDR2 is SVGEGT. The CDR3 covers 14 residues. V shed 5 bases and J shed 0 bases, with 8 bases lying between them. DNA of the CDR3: TGTGCCAGCAGTCCCGGGGGAGCCAAAAACATTCAGTACTTC. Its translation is CASSPGGAKNIQYF.

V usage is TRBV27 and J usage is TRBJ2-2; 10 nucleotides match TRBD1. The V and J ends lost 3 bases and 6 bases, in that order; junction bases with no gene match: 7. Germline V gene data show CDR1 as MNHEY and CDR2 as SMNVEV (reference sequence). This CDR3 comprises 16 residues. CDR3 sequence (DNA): TGTGCCAGCAGTTTGACAGGGGGCTCCCATTCCGGGGAGCTGTTTTTT. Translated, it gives CASSLTGGSHSGELFF.

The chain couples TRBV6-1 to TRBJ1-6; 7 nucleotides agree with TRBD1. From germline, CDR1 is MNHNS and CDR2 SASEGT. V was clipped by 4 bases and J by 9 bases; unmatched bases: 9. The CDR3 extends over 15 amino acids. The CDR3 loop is CASSVRQGGGSPLHF. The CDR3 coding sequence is TGTGCCAGCAGTGTCAGACAGGGAGGAGGTTCACCCCTCCACTTT.

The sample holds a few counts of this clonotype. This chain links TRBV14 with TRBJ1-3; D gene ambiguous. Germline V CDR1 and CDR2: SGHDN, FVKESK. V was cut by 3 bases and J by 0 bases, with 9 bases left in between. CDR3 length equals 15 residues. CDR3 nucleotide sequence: TGTGCCAGCAGCCATGGACGTATCTCTGGAAACACCATATATTTT. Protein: CASSHGRISGNTIYF.

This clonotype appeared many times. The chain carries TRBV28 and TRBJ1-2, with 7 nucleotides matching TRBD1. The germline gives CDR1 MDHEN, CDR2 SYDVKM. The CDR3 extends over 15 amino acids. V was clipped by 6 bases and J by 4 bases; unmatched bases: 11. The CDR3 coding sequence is TGTGCCAGCAGAATTTTAACACAGGGGCCCTATGGCTACACCTTC. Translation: CASRILTQGPYGYTF.

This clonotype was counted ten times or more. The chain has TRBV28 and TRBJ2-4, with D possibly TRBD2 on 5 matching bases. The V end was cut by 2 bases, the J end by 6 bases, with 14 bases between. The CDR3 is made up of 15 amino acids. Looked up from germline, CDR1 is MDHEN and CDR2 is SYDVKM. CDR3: CASSLSGSLRNIQYF. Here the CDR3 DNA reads TGTGCCAGCAGTTTAAGTGGGAGCTTGAGAAACATTCAGTACTTC.

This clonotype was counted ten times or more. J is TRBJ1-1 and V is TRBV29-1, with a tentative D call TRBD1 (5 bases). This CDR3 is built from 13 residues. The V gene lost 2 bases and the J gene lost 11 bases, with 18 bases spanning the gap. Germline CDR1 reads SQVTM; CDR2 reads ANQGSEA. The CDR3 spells CSVEKGQASDAFF. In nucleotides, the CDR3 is TGCAGCGTTGAAAAGGGGCAGGCCTCCGACGCTTTCTTT.

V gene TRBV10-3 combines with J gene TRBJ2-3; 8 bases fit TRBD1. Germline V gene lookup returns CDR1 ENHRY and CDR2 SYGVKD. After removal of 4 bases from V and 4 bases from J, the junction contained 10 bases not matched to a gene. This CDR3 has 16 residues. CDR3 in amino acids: CAISADEDRVADTQYF. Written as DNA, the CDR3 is TGTGCCATCAGTGCCGACGAGGACAGGGTTGCAGATACGCAGTATTTT.

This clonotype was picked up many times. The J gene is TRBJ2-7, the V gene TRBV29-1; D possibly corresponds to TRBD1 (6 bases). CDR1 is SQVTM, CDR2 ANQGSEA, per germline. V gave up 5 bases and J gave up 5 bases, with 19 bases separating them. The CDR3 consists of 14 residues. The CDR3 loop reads CSVFTGSLGNEQYF. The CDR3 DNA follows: TGCAGCGTTTTCACAGGGAGCTTGGGTAACGAGCAGTACTTC.

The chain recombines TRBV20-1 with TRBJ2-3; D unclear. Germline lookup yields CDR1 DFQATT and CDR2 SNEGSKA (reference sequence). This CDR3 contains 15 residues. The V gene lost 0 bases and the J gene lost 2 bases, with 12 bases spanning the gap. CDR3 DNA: TGCAGTGCTAGAGATCTTGCGTCTGTCACAGATACGCAGTATTTT. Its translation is CSARDLASVTDTQYF.

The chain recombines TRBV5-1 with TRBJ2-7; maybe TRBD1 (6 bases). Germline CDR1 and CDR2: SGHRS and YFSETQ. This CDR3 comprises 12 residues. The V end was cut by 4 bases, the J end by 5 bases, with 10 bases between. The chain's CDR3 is CASSHRANEQYF. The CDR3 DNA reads TGCGCCAGCAGCCACAGGGCGAACGAGCAGTACTTC. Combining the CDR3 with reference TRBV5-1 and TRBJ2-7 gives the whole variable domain KAGVTQTPRYLIKTRGQQVTLSCSPISGHRSVSWYQQTPGQGLQFLFEYFSETQRNKGNFPGRFSGRQFSNSRSEMNVSTLELGDSALYLCASSHRANEQYFGPGTRLTVT.

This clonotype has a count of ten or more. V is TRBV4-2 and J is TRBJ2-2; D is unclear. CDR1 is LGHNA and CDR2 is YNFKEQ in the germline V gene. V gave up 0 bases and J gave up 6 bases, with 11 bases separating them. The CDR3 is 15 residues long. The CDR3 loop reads CASSQDATTPGELFF. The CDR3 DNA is TGTGCCAGCAGCCAAGATGCGACCACACCCGGGGAGCTGTTTTTT.

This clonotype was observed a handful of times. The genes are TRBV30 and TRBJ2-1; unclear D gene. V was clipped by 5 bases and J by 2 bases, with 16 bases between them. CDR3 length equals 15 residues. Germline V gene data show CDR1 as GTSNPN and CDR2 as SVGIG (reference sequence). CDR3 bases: TGTGCCTGGGGGCTTGGATTGTCTACCTACAATGAGCAGTTCTTC. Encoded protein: CAWGLGLSTYNEQFF. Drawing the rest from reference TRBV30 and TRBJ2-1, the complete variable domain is SQTIHQWPATLVQPVGSPLSLECTVEGTSNPNLYWYRQAAGRGLQLLFYSVGIGQISSEVPQNLSASRPQDRQFILSSKKLLLSDSGFYLCAWGLGLSTYNEQFFGPGTRLTVL.

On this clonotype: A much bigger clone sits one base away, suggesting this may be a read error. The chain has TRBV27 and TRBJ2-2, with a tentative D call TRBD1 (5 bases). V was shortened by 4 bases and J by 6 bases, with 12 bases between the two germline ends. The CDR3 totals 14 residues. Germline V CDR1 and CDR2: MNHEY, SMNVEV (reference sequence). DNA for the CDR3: TGTGCCAGCAGTTCCAGGGTCCGCTCCGGGGAGCTGTTTTTT. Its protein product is CASSSRVRSGELFF.